Below are 5 T cell receptor beta chains sequenced from a single sample in a study of response to subunit inactivated influenza vaccine. TCRdb called the RT-PCR reads again in MiXCR, with one record for every CDR3 protein. The sample lists 600,000 to 850,000 distinct CDR3 sequences, 14% occurring once. The specimen comprised PBMCs from blood, sampled around 14 days before vaccination. These receptor sequences come from a man aged 45-65 years who received an inactivated influenza vaccine.

This clonotype was picked up a small number of times. The rearrangement uses TRBV4-1 and TRBJ2-3; D possibly corresponds to TRBD2 (5 bases). CDR1 is MGHRA and CDR2 is YSYEKL in the germline V gene. Trimming pared 1 base from V and 4 bases from J, leaving 15 bases between. The CDR3 covers 16 residues. The CDR3 reads CASSQGTARAADTQYF. CDR3 in DNA: TGCGCCAGCAGCCAAGGCACGGCGCGGGCGGCAGATACGCAGTATTTT.

V gene TRBV11-3 combines with J gene TRBJ2-7; 7 positions agree with TRBD1. Germline V gene lookup returns CDR1 SGHNT and CDR2 YENEEA. The CDR3 runs to 14 residues. J was trimmed by 3 bases and V by 6 bases; bases with no gene match: 8. The CDR3 region is CASSPPGQHYEQYF. The DNA of the CDR3 is TGTGCCAGCAGTCCTCCGGGACAGCACTACGAGCAGTACTTC.

This clonotype was seen more than once but under ten times. This chain joins TRBV18 and TRBJ2-3, with unresolved D. Germline CDR1 reads KGHSH; CDR2 reads LQKENI. V was trimmed by 2 bases and J by 2 bases, leaving 11 bases between them. This CDR3 spans 15 amino acids. CDR3 region: CASSPASLLTDTQYF. The DNA of the CDR3 is TGTGCCAGCTCACCAGCTTCCCTCCTCACAGATACGCAGTATTTT. The entire variable domain, with the rest obtained from reference TRBV18 and TRBJ2-3, is as follows: NAGVMQNPRHLVRRRGQEARLRCSPMKGHSHVYWYRQLPEEGLKFMVYLQKENIIDESGMPKERFSAEFPKEGPSILRIQQVVRGDSAAYFCASSPASLLTDTQYFGPGTRLTVL.

The J gene is TRBJ2-7, the V gene TRBV18, with a weak D call TRBD1 (6 bases). This CDR3 is 14 amino acids long. The germline gives CDR1 KGHSH, CDR2 LQKENI. The V end was cut by 6 bases, the J end by 5 bases, with 17 bases between. The DNA for the CDR3 is TGTGCCAGCTCCTTCCTCGGACAGAGCCACGAGCAGTACTTC. Translating it yields CASSFLGQSHEQYF.

This clonotype has ten or more counts. The CDR3 here is CASSSLAGSSYNEQFF. In nucleotides, the CDR3 is TGTGCCAGCAGTTCCTTAGCGGGGAGCTCCTACAATGAGCAGTTCTTC. The gene calls are TRBV6-5 and TRBJ2-1; TRBD2 matches 8 bases. With V trimmed by 4 bases and J by 0 bases, 5 bases remained unmatched. Germline CDR1 is MNHEY and CDR2 is SVGAGI. CDR3 length: 16 amino acids.